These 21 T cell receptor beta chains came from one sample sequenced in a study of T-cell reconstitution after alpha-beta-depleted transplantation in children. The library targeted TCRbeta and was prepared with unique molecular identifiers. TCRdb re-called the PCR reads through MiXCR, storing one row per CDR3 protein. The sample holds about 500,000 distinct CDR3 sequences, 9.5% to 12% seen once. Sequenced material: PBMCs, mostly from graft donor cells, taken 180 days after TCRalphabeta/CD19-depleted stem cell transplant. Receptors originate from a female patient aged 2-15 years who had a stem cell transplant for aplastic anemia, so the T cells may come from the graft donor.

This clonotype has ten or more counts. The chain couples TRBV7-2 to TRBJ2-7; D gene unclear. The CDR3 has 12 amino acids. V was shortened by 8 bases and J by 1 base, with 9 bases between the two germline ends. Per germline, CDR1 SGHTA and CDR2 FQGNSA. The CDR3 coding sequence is TGTGCCAGCTCGGGCCTATCCTACGAGCAGTACTTC. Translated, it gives CASSGLSYEQYF. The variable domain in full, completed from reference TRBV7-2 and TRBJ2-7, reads GAGVSQSPSNKVTEKGKDVELRCDPISGHTALYWYRQSLGQGLEFLIYFQGNSAPDKSGLPSDRFSAERTGGSVSTLTIQRTQQEDSAVYLCASSGLSYEQYFGPGTRLTVT.

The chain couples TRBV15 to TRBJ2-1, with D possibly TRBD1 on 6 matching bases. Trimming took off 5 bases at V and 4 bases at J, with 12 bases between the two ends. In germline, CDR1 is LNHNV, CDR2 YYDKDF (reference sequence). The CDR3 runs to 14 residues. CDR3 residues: CATSPSTGYNEQFF. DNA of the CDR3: TGTGCCACCAGCCCCTCAACAGGGTACAATGAGCAGTTCTTC.

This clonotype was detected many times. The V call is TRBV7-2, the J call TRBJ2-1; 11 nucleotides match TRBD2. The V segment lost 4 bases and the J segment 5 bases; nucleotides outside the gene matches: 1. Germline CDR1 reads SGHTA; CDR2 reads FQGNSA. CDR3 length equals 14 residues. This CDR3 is CASSWGLADNEQFF. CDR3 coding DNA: TGTGCCAGCAGCTGGGGACTAGCGGACAATGAGCAGTTCTTC.

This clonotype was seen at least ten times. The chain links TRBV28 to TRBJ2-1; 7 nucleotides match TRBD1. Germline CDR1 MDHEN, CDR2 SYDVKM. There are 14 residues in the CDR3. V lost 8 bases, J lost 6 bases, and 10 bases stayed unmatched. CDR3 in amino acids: CASRQGVRGNEQFF. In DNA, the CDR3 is TGTGCCAGCCGACAGGGTGTCAGGGGCAATGAGCAGTTCTTC.

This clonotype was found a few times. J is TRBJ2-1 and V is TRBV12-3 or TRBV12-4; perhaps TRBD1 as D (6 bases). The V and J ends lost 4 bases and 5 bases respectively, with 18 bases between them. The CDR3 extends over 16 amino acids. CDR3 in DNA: TGTGCCAGCAGTTCGGAACAGGGAATATGGAACAATGAGCAGTTCTTC. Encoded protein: CASSSEQGIWNNEQFF.

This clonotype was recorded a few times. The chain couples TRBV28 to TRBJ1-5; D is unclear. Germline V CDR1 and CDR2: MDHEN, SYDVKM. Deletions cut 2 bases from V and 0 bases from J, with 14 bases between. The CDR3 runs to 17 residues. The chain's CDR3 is CASSLTLRSYSNQPQHF. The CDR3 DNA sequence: TGTGCCAGCAGTTTAACCCTGAGATCCTATAGCAATCAGCCCCAGCATTTT.

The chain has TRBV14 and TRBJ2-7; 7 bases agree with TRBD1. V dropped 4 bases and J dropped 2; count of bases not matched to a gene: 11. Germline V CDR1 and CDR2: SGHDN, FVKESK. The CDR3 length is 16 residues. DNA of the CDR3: TGTGCCAGCAGCCCGATCCGGTCGACAGGGACCTACGAGCAGTACTTC. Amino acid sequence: CASSPIRSTGTYEQYF.

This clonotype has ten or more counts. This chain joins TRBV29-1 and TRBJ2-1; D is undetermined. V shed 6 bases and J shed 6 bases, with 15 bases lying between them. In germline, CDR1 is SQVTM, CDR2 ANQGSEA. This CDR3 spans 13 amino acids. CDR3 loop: CSVPTRSGNEQFF. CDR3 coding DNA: TGCAGCGTCCCGACCAGATCGGGCAATGAGCAGTTCTTC.

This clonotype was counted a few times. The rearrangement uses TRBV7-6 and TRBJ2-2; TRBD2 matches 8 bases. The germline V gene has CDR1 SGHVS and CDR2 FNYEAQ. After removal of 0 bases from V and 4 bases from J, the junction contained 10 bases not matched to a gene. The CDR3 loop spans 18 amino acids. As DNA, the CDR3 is TGTGCCAGCAGCTTAGCGGGGGGAGCGGGAGTGGTCACCGGGGAGCTGTTTTTT. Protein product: CASSLAGGAGVVTGELFF.

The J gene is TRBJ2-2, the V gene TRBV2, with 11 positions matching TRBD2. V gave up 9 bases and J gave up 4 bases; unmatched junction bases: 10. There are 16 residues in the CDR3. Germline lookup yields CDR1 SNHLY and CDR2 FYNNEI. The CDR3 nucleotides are TGTGCCAGACAGACTAGCGGGGTTCGACGCACCGGGGAGCTGTTTTTT. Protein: CARQTSGVRRTGELFF.

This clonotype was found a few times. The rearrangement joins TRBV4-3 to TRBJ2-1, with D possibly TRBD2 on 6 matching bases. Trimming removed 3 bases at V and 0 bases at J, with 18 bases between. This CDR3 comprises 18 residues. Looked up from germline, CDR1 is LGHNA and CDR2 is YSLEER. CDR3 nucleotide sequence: TGCGCCAGCAGCCAGGATACCCCCGGGACTTCCTCCTACAATGAGCAGTTCTTC. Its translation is CASSQDTPGTSSYNEQFF.

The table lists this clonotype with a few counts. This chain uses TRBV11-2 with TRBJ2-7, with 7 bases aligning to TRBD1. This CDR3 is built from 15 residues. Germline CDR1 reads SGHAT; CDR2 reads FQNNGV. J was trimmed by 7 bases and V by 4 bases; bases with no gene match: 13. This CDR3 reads CASSSYGQAPSEQYF. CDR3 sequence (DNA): TGTGCCAGCAGCTCCTATGGACAGGCGCCCTCGGAGCAGTACTTC. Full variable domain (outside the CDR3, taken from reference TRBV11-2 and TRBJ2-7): EAGVAQSPRYKIIEKRQSVAFWCNPISGHATLYWYQQILGQGPKLLIQFQNNGVVDDSQLPKDRFSAERLKGVDSTLKIQPAKLEDSAVYLCASSSYGQAPSEQYFGPGTRLTVT.

CDR3 residues: CASSYGTSGTYEQYF. CDR3 nucleotide sequence: TGTGCCAGCAGTTACGGGACTAGCGGCACCTACGAGCAGTACTTC. The chain links TRBV6-2 or TRBV6-3 to TRBJ2-7; 11 bases match TRBD2. Trimming removed 2 bases from V and 2 bases from J; junction bases left unmatched: 2. This CDR3 spans 15 amino acids. Germline CDR1 is MNHEY and CDR2 is SVGEGT.

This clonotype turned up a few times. The CDR3 protein is CASSLAPGGPQPQHF. CDR3 nucleotide sequence: TGCGCCAGCAGCTTGGCGCCAGGGGGACCTCAGCCCCAGCATTTT. This chain joins TRBV5-1 and TRBJ1-5, with 7 bases fitting TRBD1. Germline lookup yields CDR1 SGHRS and CDR2 YFSETQ. Losses at the gene ends were 0 bases for V and 6 bases for J; bases not matched to a gene: 6. The CDR3 has 15 amino acids. The entire variable domain, with the rest obtained from reference TRBV5-1 and TRBJ1-5, is as follows: KAGVTQTPRYLIKTRGQQVTLSCSPISGHRSVSWYQQTPGQGLQFLFEYFSETQRNKGNFPGRFSGRQFSNSRSEMNVSTLELGDSALYLCASSLAPGGPQPQHFGDGTRLSIL.

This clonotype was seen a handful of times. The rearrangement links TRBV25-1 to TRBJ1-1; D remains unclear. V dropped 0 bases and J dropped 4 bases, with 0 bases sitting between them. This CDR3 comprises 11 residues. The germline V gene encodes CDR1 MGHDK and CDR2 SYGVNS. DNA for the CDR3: TGTGCCAGCAGTGAATACACTGAAGCTTTCTTT. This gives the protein CASSEYTEAFF.

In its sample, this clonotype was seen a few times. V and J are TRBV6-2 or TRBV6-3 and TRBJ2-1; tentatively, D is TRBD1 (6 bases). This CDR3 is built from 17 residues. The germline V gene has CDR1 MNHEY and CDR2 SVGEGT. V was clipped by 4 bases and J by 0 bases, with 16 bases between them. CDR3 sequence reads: CASSFLKTGLSYNEQFF. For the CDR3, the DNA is TGTGCCAGCAGTTTTCTCAAGACAGGCCTCTCCTACAATGAGCAGTTCTTC.

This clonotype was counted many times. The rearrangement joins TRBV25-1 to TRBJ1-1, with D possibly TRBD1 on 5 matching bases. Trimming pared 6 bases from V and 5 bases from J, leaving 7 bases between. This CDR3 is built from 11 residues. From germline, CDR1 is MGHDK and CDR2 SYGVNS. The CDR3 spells CASRDRTEAFF. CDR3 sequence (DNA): TGTGCCAGCAGAGACAGAACTGAAGCTTTCTTT.

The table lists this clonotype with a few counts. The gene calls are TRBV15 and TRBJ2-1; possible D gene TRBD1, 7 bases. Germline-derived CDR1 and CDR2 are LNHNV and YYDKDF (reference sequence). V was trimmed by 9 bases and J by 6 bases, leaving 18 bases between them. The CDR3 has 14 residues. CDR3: CATEGGGKVNEQFF. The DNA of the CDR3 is TGTGCCACAGAAGGGGGCGGGAAAGTCAATGAGCAGTTCTTC.

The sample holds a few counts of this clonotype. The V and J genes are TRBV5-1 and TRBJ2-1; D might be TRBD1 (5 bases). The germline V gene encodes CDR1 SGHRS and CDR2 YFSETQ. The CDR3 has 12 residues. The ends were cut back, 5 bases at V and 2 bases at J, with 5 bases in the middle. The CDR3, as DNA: TGCGCCAGCAGGACAGCCTACAATGAGCAGTTCTTC. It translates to CASRTAYNEQFF.

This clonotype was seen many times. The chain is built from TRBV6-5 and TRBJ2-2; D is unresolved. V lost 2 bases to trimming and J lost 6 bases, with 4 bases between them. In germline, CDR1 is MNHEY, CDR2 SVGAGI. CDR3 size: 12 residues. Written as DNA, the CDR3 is TGTGCCAGCAGTTACGGGGCCGGGGAGCTGTTTTTT. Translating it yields CASSYGAGELFF.

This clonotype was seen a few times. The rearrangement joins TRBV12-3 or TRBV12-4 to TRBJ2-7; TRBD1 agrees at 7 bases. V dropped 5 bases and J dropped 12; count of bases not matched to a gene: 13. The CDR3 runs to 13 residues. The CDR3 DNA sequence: TGTGCCAGCAGTCTCGATGGACAGGAGAGGTTGTACTTC. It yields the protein CASSLDGQERLYF.